This T cell receptor beta chain was recorded in a study of cytomegalovirus exposure and HLA in healthy donors. The study ran its PCR with 60 Vbeta and 13 Jbeta primers. Some clones are missing from TCRdb's copy, which holds only in-frame ones; the method was immunoSEQ multiplex PCR. The data contain over 130,000 clones, around 82% of them singletons. Study-wide findings and caveats: TCR beta V- and J-gene trimming, according to a later analysis, was linked to a missense DCLRE1C variant. Specificity of a few CMV-associated chains for CMV antigens was verified in vitro. For most TCR beta V segments, an earlier analysis put the productive rate at about 87% or about 30% of the time.

About this clone itself: Its antigen remains unidentified.

This sequence originates from a man between 45 and 60 years old in good health and CMV-seronegative. Material: PBMCs.

The CDR3 protein is CASSPAETQYF. Written as DNA, the CDR3 is TGTGCCAGCTCACCCGCGGAGACCCAGTACTTC. The V call is TRBV18, the J call TRBJ2-5; D is unresolved. Germline V lookup: CDR1 KGHSH, CDR2 LQKENI. The ends were cut back, 3 bases at V and 5 bases at J, with 4 bases in the middle. CDR3 length: 11 amino acids.